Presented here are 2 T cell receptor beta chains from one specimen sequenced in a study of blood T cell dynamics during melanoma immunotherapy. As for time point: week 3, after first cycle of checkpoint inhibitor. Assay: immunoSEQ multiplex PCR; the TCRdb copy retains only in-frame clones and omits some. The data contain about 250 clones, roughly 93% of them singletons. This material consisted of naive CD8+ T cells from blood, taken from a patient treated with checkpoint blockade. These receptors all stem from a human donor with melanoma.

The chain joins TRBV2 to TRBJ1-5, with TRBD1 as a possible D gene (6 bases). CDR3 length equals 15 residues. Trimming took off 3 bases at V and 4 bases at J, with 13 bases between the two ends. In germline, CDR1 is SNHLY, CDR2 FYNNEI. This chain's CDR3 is CASSEATGSNQPQHF. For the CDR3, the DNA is TGTGCCAGCAGTGAGGCAACAGGGTCGAATCAGCCCCAGCATTTT.

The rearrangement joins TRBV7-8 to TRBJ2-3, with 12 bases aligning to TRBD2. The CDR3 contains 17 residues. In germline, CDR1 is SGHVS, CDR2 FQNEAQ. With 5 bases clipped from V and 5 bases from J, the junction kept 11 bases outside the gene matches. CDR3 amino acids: CASSPRLAGVPQDTQYF. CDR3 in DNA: TGTGCCAGCAGCCCCAGACTAGCGGGAGTCCCACAAGATACGCAGTATTTT. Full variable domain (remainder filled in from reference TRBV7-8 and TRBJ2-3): GAGVSQSPRYKVAKRGQDVALRCDPISGHVSLFWYQQALGQGPEFLTYFQNEAQLDKSGLPSDRFFAERPEGSVSTLKIQRTQQEDSAVYLCASSPRLAGVPQDTQYFGPGTRLTVL.